The text below deals with one T cell receptor (beta chain). Its antigen is as yet unknown. Using immunoSEQ multiplex PCR, the repertoire was profiled, and TCRdb retains in-frame clones only, with some absent. This table has roughly 3,100 clones, about 64% appearing once. The record originates from a study of tissue T cells after allogeneic stem cell transplantation. Overall study findings and caveats: Only a limited share of tissue TCRs appeared in blood or spleen.

This research-autopsy study prospectively enrolled adult allogeneic hematopoietic cell transplant recipients with steroid-refractory graft-versus-host disease. Per germline, CDR1 MNHEY and CDR2 SVGEGT. V trimming: 1 base; J trimming: 5 bases; junction bases outside the gene matches: 2. The length of the CDR3 is 13 residues. V gene TRBV6-2 or TRBV6-3 combines with J gene TRBJ2-7; 7 bases line up with TRBD1. The sequenced sample was jejunal tissue, obtained at autopsy. The receptor's source is a male patient older than 55 with steroid-refractory graft-versus-host disease after an allogeneic stem cell transplant. Some T cells may possibly be graft donor cells. CDR3 nucleotides: TGTGCCAGCAGTTACTTGGACAGGAACGAGCAGTACTTC. Protein sequence: CASSYLDRNEQYF.